This T cell receptor beta chain was documented in a study of control samples from healthy donors and cancer patients. The table came from immunoSEQ multiplex PCR; TCRdb's copy has only in-frame clones and leaves some out. This sample has about 180,000 clones; around nine tenths occur once, and the top ten carry approximately 1.4%. Germline V lookup: CDR1 GTSNPN, CDR2 SVGIG (reference sequence). V lost 5 bases, J lost 8 bases, and 10 bases lay in between. The CDR3 is 12 amino acids. This chain uses TRBV30 with TRBJ1-6; no reliable D call. Sequencing was carried out using blood. The sequence came from a man under 40 in good health. The CDR3 loop is CAWGGEDSPLHF. As DNA, the CDR3 is TGTGCCTGGGGTGGGGAGGATTCACCCCTCCACTTT.